This is a list of T cell receptor beta chains from one sample in a study of human T cells and chemical hapten exposure. Each CDR3 protein gets one entry after TCRdb re-called the RACE reads with MiXCR. The data show some 81,000 distinct CDR3 sequences, 8.6% seen once. Material: whole blood. These receptors came from a female donor in good health. Some clones in this sample may be carry-over from other donors' samples. CDR3s include the opening cysteine and the closing phenylalanine or tryptophan. The D gene is left open where the match is weak. Size is omitted from some rows. Given values are once, few, many or a class for expanded clones.

clone_size d_call j_call v_call cdr3_aa cdr3_nt
NA TRBD2 TRBJ2-3 TRBV6-1 CASTVLAGLTDTQYF TGTGCCAGCACAGTTCTAGCGGGGCTTACAGATACGCAGTATTTT
many TRBD2 TRBJ2-7 TRBV12-5 CASGPPGLAGGQGYEQYF TGTGCTAGTGGTCCTCCGGGACTAGCGGGGGGGCAGGGCTACGAGCAGTACTTC
NA TRBD1 TRBJ1-5 TRBV13 CASSLGQALNQPQHF TGTGCCAGCAGCCTGGGACAGGCACTCAATCAGCCCCAGCATTTT
few NA TRBJ2-3 TRBV24-1 CATARGWADTQYF TGTGCCACAGCGCGGGGCTGGGCAGATACGCAGTATTTT
NA NA TRBJ2-3 TRBV6-6 CANSSGQVTDTQYF TGTGCCAACAGCTCGGGACAAGTCACAGATACGCAGTATTTT
NA NA TRBJ2-5 TRBV28 CASSVPQETQYF TGTGCCAGCAGTGTGCCTCAAGAGACCCAGTACTTC
many NA TRBJ1-5 TRBV7-9 CASSLTGGPNQPQHF TGTGCCAGCAGCTTAACGGGGGGACCCAATCAGCCCCAGCATTTT
medium-sized NA TRBJ2-6 TRBV5-1 CASRGVSGANVLTF TGCGCCAGCAGAGGGGTTTCTGGGGCCAACGTCCTGACTTTC
many TRBD2 TRBJ2-1 TRBV25-1 CASSPRTSAVDEQFF TGTGCCAGCAGTCCCCGGACTAGCGCTGTGGATGAGCAGTTCTTC
many TRBD1 TRBJ1-2 TRBV4-3 CASSQGSPIQTGGGGYTF TGCGCCAGCAGCCAAGGTTCCCCAATCCAGACAGGGGGAGGCGGCTACACCTTC
many NA TRBJ2-5 TRBV6-1 CASSEPGRETQYF TGTGCCAGCAGTGAACCGGGGCGGGAGACCCAGTACTTC
NA NA TRBJ2-3 TRBV10-3 CAIQEADTQYF TGTGCCATCCAGGAGGCAGATACGCAGTATTTT
few NA TRBJ1-1 TRBV4-1 CASSQPLGPGEAFF TGCGCCAGCAGCCAACCGCTAGGACCAGGGGAAGCTTTCTTT
few NA TRBJ1-5 TRBV12-3/TRBV12-4 CASRGDNQPQHF TGTGCCAGCAGAGGCGATAATCAGCCCCAGCATTTT
few NA TRBJ2-5 TRBV5-6 CASSFEQASQSRQTQYF TGTGCCAGCAGCTTTGAACAGGCATCCCAATCAAGACAAACCCAGTACTTC
NA NA TRBJ2-3 TRBV20-1 CSATKDTQYF TGCAGTGCAACTAAAGATACGCAGTATTTT